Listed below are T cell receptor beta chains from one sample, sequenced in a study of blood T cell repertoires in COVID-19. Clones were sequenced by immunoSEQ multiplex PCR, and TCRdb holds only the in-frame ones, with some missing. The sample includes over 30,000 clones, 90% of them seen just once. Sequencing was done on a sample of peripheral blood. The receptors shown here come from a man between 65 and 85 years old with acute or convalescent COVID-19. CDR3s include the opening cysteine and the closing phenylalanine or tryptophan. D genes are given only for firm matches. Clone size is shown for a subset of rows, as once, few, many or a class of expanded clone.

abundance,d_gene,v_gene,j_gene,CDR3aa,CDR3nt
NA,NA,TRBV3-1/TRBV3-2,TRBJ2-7,CASSQRGGTGSYEQYF,TGTGCCAGCAGCCAGAGGGGGGGGACAGGCTCCTACGAGCAGTACTTC
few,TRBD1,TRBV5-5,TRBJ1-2,CASSLAGGGILYGYTF,TGTGCCAGCAGCTTGGCAGGGGGCGGGATCCTCTATGGCTACACCTTC
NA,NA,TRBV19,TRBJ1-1,CASSIGWANTEAFF,TGTGCCAGTAGTATCGGTTGGGCGAACACTGAAGCTTTCTTT
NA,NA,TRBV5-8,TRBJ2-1,CASSWDIREQFF,TGTGCCAGCAGCTGGGACATACGCGAGCAGTTCTTC
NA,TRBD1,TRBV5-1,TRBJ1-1,CASSSPDRGLRVNTEAFF,TGCGCCAGCAGCTCACCGGACAGGGGACTTAGGGTGAACACTGAAGCTTTCTTT
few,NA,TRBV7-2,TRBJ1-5,CASSPPPGGSNQPQHF,TGTGCCAGCAGCCCGCCTCCGGGTGGGAGCAATCAGCCCCAGCATTTT
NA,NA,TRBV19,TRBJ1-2,CASTPMEGGNYGYTF,TGTGCCAGTACCCCCATGGAGGGTGGGAACTATGGCTACACCTTC
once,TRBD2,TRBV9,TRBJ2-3,CASSVSGRTDTQYF,TGTGCCAGCAGCGTTAGCGGGAGGACAGATACGCAGTATTTT
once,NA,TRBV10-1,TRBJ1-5,CASDYSDQPQHF,TGCGCCAGTGACTATTCAGATCAGCCCCAGCATTTT
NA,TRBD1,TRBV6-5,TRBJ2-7,CATKTIGTAYEQYF,TGTGCCACCAAAACTATCGGGACAGCCTACGAGCAGTACTTC
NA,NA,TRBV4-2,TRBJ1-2,CASSQDLSSGHRYGYTF,TGTGCCAGCAGCCAAGATCTGAGTTCGGGACACCGCTATGGCTACACCTTC
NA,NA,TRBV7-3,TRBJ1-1,CASSLSSAAEAFF,TGTGCCAGCAGCTTAAGTTCGGCGGCTGAAGCTTTCTTT
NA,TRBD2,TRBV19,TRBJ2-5,CASSTWGGLAGRETQYF,TGTGCCAGTAGCACATGGGGGGGACTAGCGGGACGAGAGACCCAGTACTTC
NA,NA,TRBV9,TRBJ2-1,CASSGGKARVNEQFF,TGTGCCAGCAGCGGTGGCAAGGCGAGGGTAAATGAGCAGTTCTTC
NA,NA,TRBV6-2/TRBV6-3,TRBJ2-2,CASSKSRGPGELFF,TGTGCCAGCAGCAAATCCAGAGGCCCCGGGGAGCTGTTTTTT
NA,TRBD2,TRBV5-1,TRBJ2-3,CASSFPTRTSGSRSTDTQYF,TGCGCCAGCAGCTTCCCAACCCGAACTAGCGGGAGTCGGAGCACAGATACGCAGTATTTT